The sequence of this T cell receptor beta chain was determined in a study of neurological immune-mediated disorders. TCRdb analysed the 5' RACE reads with MiXCR anew, one entry per CDR3 protein. The sample holds 71,000 or so distinct CDR3 sequences; approximately 13% are singletons and the top ten take 4.5% to 5.5%. This clonotype was observed many times. V was cut by 4 bases and J by 4 bases, with 10 bases left in between. From germline, CDR1 is SQVTM and CDR2 ANQGSEA. The CDR3 loop spans 12 amino acids. The time point: longitudinal time-point 1 (baseline). What was sequenced was PBMCs. This chain joins TRBV29-1 and TRBJ1-2, with no clear D. The receptor was isolated from a female donor with HTLV-1-associated myelopathy (HAM/TSP). CDR3: CSVVGDRYGYTF. DNA of the CDR3: TGCAGCGTTGTTGGGGATCGCTATGGCTACACCTTC.